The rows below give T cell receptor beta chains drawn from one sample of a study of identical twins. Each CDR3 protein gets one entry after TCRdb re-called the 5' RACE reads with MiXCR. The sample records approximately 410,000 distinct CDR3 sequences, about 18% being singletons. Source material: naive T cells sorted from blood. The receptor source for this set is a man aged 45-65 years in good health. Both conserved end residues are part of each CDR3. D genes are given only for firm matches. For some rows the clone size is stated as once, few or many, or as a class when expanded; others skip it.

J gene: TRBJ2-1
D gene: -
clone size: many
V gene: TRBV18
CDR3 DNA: TGTGCCAGCTCACCTAACTCCCGCTACAGCTCCTACAATGAGCAGTTCTTC
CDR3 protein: CASSPNSRYSSYNEQFF

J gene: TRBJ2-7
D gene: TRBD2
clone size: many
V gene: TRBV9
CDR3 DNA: TGTGCCAGCAGCGCCAGGGGACTAGCGGGAGACGCCTACGAGCAGTACTTC
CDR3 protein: CASSARGLAGDAYEQYF

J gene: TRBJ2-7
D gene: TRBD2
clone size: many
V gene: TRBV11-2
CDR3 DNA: TGTGCCAGCAGCTTAGGACTAGCGGGGACTTACGAGCAGTACTTC
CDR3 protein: CASSLGLAGTYEQYF

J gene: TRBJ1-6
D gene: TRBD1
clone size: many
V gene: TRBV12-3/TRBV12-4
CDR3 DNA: TGTGCCAGCAGCCTCGGACAGGGAGGTTCACCCCTCCACTTT
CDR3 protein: CASSLGQGGSPLHF

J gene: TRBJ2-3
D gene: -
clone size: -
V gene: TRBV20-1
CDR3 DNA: TGCAGTGCTTTACGGGGGGATACGCAGTATTTT
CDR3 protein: CSALRGDTQYF

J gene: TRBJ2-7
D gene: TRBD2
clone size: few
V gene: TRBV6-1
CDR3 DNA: TGTGCCAGCAGCGGGACTAGCGATTACGAGCAGTACTTC
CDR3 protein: CASSGTSDYEQYF

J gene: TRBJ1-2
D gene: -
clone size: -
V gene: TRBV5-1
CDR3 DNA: TGCGCCAGCAGCGGCGAAGGCCTCTACACCTTC
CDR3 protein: CASSGEGLYTF

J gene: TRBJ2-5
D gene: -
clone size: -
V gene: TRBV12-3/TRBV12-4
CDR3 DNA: TGTGCCAGCAGCTTACGTAAAGAGACCCAGTACTTC
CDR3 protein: CASSLRKETQYF

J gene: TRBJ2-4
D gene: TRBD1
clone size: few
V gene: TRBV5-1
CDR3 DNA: TGCGCCAGCAGCCCCGGACAGGGTGAGGGCAAAAACATTCAGTACTTC
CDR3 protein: CASSPGQGEGKNIQYF

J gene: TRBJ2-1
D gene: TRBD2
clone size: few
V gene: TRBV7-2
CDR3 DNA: TGTGCCAGCAGCAAGACTAGCGGGGCGATCAATGAGCAGTTCTTC
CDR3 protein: CASSKTSGAINEQFF

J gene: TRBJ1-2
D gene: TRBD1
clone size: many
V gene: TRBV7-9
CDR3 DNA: TGTGCCAGCAGCTTAGAGACAGGGTTGGGCTATGGCTACACCTTC
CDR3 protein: CASSLETGLGYGYTF

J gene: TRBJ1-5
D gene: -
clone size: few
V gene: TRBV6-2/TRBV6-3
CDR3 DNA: TGTGCCAGCAGTTACAAGGGCAATCAGCCCCAGCATTTT
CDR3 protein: CASSYKGNQPQHF

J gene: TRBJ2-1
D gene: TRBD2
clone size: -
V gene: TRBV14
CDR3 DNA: TGTGCCAGCAGCCGCTTTAGGACTAGCGGGAGGACTAATGAGCAGTTCTTC
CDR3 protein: CASSRFRTSGRTNEQFF

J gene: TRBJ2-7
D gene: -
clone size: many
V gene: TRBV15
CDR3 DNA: TGTGCCACCAGCAGAGATCGAGGACGGGTCTACGAGCAGTACTTC
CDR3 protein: CATSRDRGRVYEQYF

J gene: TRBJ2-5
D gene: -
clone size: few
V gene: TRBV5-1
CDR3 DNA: TGCGCCAGCAGCTTGTTTTTGGGAAAGGGAGAGACCCAGTACTTC
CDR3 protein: CASSLFLGKGETQYF

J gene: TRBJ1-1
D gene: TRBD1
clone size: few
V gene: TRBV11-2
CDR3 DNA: TGTGCCAGCAGGCCCTGGACAGGGCGGGGCACTGAAGCTTTCTTT
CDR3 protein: CASRPWTGRGTEAFF

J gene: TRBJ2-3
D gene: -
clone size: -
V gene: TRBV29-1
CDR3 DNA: TGCAGCGTGGCCAACTGGAGCACAGATACGCAGTATTTT
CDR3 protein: CSVANWSTDTQYF

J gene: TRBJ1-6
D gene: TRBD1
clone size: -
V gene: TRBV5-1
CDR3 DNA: TGCGCCAGCAGCGGAGGGACAGTGACTTCACCCCTCCACTTT
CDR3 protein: CASSGGTVTSPLHF

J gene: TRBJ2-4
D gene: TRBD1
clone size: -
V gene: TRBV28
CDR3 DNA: TGTGCCAGCAGCGACCGGGACAGGGGGCCTAAACTAGCCAAAAACATTCAGTACTTC
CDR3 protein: CASSDRDRGPKLAKNIQYF

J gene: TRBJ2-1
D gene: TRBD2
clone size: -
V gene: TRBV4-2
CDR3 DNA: TGTGCCAGCAGCCAAGATTTATCGGGGGGAAACTACAATGAGCAGTTCTTC
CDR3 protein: CASSQDLSGGNYNEQFF

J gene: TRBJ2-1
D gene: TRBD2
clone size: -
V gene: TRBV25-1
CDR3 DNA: TGTGCCAGCAGTGGGCGGGAGGGACTAGCGGGGGACAATGAGCAGTTCTTC
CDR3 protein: CASSGREGLAGDNEQFF

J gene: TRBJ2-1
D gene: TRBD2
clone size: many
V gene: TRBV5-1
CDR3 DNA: TGCGCCAGCAGCGGAACTAGCGGGTTCTTTAATGAGCAGTTCTTC
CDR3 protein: CASSGTSGFFNEQFF

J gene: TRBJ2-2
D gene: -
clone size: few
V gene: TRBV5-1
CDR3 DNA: TGCGCCAGCAGCTTGGATCCAGCGAACACCGGGGAGCTGTTTTTT
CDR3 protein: CASSLDPANTGELFF

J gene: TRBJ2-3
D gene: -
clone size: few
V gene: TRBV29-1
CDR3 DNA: TGCAGCGCGAGGACTGGAACCGGGCGGGATACGCAGTATTTT
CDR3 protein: CSARTGTGRDTQYF

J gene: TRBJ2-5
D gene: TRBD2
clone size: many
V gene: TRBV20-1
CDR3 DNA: TGCAGTGCCAGGACTAGCCCGTACCAAGAGACCCAGTACTTC
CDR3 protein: CSARTSPYQETQYF

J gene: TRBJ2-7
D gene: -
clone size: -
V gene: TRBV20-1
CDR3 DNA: TGCAGTGCTCCCCTGGCCGAGCAGTACTTC
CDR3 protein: CSAPLAEQYF

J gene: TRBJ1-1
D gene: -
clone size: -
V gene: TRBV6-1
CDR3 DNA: TGTGCCAGCACCTACGCCACGGGACTTCTCACTGAAGCTTTCTTT
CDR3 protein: CASTYATGLLTEAFF

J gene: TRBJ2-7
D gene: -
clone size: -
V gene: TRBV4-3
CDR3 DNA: TGCGCCAGCAGCCTACGGACGGAATCCCCCTACGAGCAGTACTTC
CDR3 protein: CASSLRTESPYEQYF

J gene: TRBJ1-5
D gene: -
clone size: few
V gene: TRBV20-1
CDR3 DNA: TGCAGTGCTAGAGATGGCCCTAGGCTCGCAAACCAGGGCAGTAGTAATCAGCCCCAGCATTTT
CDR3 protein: CSARDGPRLANQGSSNQPQHF

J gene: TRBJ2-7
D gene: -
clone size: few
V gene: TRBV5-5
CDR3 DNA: TGTGCCAGCAGCCCGACTGACCCTCGAACCCCGCGGTACTTC
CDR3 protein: CASSPTDPRTPRYF

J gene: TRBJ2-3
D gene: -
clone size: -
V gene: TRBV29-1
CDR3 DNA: TGCAGCGGACAGAGGTCTAGCACAGATACGCAGTATTTT
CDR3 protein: CSGQRSSTDTQYF

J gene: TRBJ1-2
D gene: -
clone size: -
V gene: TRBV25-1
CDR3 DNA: TGTGCCAGCAGTAGAACCGGGGCTTTGTACTATGGCTACACCTTC
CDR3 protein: CASSRTGALYYGYTF

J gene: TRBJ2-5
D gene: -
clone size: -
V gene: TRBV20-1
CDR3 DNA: TGCAGTGCTCCAAAGGTGGGGGGTGGGGAGACCCAGTACTTC
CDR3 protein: CSAPKVGGGETQYF

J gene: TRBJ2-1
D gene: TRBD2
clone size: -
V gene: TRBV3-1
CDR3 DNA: TGTGCCAGCAGCCCACACTCGGGACTAGGGAATGAGCAGTTCTTC
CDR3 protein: CASSPHSGLGNEQFF

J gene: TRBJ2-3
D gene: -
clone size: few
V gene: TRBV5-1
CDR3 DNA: TGCGCCAGCAGCTTGGAAGATAAGAACACAGATACGCAGTATTTT
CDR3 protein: CASSLEDKNTDTQYF

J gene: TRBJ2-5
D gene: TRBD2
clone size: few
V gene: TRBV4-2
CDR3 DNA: TGTGCCAGCAGCCAACAGGCTAGCGGGAGTTGGGAGACCCAGTACTTC
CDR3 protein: CASSQQASGSWETQYF

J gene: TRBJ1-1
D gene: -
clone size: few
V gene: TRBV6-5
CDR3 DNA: TGTGCCAGCAGTTTGTACAGGGTGAACACTGAAGCTTTCTTT
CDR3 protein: CASSLYRVNTEAFF

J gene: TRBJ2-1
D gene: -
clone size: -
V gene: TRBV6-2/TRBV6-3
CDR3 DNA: TGTGCCAGCACCCCGGGGCCCTCCACAATGTATGAGCAGTTCTTC
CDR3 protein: CASTPGPSTMYEQFF

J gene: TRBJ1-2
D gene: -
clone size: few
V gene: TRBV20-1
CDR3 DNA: TGCAGTGCTCAATCACGGGCGATGGAATGGGTAGCTAACTATGGCTACACCTTC
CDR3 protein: CSAQSRAMEWVANYGYTF

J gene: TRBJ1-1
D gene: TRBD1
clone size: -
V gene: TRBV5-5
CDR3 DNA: TGTGCCAGCAGCTTTTATGTGACAGGGTCGGGAACTGAAGCTTTCTTT
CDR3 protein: CASSFYVTGSGTEAFF

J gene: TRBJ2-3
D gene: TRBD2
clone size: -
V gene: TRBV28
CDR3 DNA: TGTGCCAGCAGTCAGGATAGCGGGAGTAGTATAGATACGCAGTATTTT
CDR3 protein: CASSQDSGSSIDTQYF

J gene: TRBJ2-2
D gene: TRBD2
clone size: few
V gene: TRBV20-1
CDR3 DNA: TGCAGTGCTAGAACCGGGACTAGCGTTTCGTCGGAGCTGTTTTTT
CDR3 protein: CSARTGTSVSSELFF

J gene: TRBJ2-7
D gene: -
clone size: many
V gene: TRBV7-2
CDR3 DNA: TGTGCCAGCAGCTTAGTCCGGACTAGGGGGTCGGGGGAGCAGTACTTC
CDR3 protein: CASSLVRTRGSGEQYF